This T cell receptor (beta chain) came from a study of breast tumors, draining lymph nodes, adjacent tissues. TCRdb itself ran the multiplex PCR reads through MiXCR, one entry per CDR3 protein. This sample has 150,000 or so distinct CDR3 sequences, with more than 25% found just once. The germline gives CDR1 ENHRY, CDR2 SYGVKD. The CDR3 is 15 residues long. Turning to this clonotype: A junction boundary mismatches the germline segment, possibly from a read error.

Breast cancer patients provided tissue from their axillary draining lymph nodes. V gene TRBV10-3 combines with J gene TRBJ2-1; tentative D call: TRBD2 (6 bases). The sample taken for sequencing was axillary lymph node tissue. The clonotype was recovered from a female donor with breast cancer. Some clones in this sample may be carry-over from other donors' samples. For the CDR3, the DNA is TGTGCCATCAGTGAGCTGACTAGGCTACAAGAGACCCAGCACTTC. This gives the protein CAISELTRLQETQHF.